One sample yielded the 25 T cell receptor beta chains listed below, sequenced in a study of control samples from healthy donors and cancer patients. The repertoire was sequenced with immunoSEQ multiplex PCR; TCRdb's copy has only in-frame clones and lacks some. The data contain approximately 84,000 clones, around 92% of them singletons. Sequencing input: blood. The receptors shown here come from a man aged 25-45 years in good health.

The gene calls are TRBV30 and TRBJ2-3; D is tentatively TRBD1 or TRBD2 (5 bases each). CDR1 is GTSNPN and CDR2 is SVGIG in the germline V gene (reference sequence). This CDR3 region has 13 residues. The V end lost 7 bases, the J end lost 2 bases, and 13 bases lay between the germline ends. CDR3 DNA: TGTGCCTTCCGGGACCGACCCACAGATACGCAGTATTTT. This gives the protein CAFRDRPTDTQYF.

The V gene is TRBV12-3 or TRBV12-4, the J gene TRBJ1-5; D gene unclear. V lost 6 bases and J lost 4, with 10 bases in between. This CDR3 has 13 amino acids. CDR3 in amino acids: CASSLSGNQPQHF. CDR3 sequence (DNA): TGTGCCAGCAGCCTCTCGGGGAATCAGCCCCAGCATTTT.

The chain combines TRBV7-2 with TRBJ2-3, with 8 positions matching TRBD1. The V segment lost 5 bases and the J segment 5 bases; nucleotides outside the gene matches: 6. The CDR3 consists of 14 residues. Germline CDR1 and CDR2: SGHTA and FQGNSA. CDR3 nucleotides: TGTGCCAGCAGCCTCCGACAGGGGCAAGATACGCAGTATTTT. This translates into CASSLRQGQDTQYF.

V gene TRBV5-1 combines with J gene TRBJ2-7; 7 bases are a match to TRBD1. The CDR3 sequence is 16 residues long. The V gene's germline CDR1 is SGHRS and CDR2 YFSETQ. Trimming took 0 bases from V and 3 from J; bases not matched to a gene: 9. CDR3 in DNA: TGCGCCAGCAGCTTGGTGGGACAGATATCTCTCTACGAGCAGTACTTC. It yields the protein CASSLVGQISLYEQYF.

This clone showed up just a few times. This sequence joins TRBV7-6 and TRBJ1-5; tentatively, D is TRBD1 (5 bases). CDR1 SGHVS and CDR2 FNYEAQ come from the germline V gene. The CDR3 has 15 residues. V lost 2 bases, J lost 4 bases, and 12 bases lay in between. The CDR3 spells CASSLLQGRNQPQHF. The CDR3 region has the DNA TGTGCCAGCAGCTTACTTCAGGGCCGGAATCAGCCCCAGCATTTT.

J is TRBJ1-3 and V is TRBV7-9; unclear D gene. The CDR3 totals 14 residues. The V gene lost 0 bases and the J gene lost 4 bases, with 7 bases spanning the gap. Per germline, CDR1 SEHNR and CDR2 FQNEAQ (reference sequence). CDR3 nucleotides: TGTGCCAGCAGCTTAGCGTACGGAGGAAACACCATATATTTT. Protein sequence: CASSLAYGGNTIYF.

The chain combines TRBV5-1 with TRBJ1-1, with D possibly TRBD1 on 6 matching bases. This CDR3 spans 15 amino acids. V was shortened by 4 bases and J by 1 base, with 14 bases between the two germline ends. CDR1 is SGHRS and CDR2 is YFSETQ in the germline V gene. The DNA of the CDR3 is TGCGCCAGCAGCAGACCGACAGGTTCGAACACTGAAGCTTTCTTT. It encodes CASSRPTGSNTEAFF.

The V call is TRBV3-1 (or the pseudogene TRBV3-2), the J call TRBJ2-5; TRBD2 aligns across 14 bases. The CDR3 is 18 amino acids. Per the germline V gene, CDR1 is LGHDT and CDR2 is YNNKEL (reference sequence). V dropped 4 bases and J dropped 3; count of bases not matched to a gene: 10. CDR3 nucleotides: TGTGCCAGCAGCCTCGAACGACTAGCGGGAGGGTTGGAAGAGACCCAGTACTTC. It encodes CASSLERLAGGLEETQYF.

The chain has TRBV27 and TRBJ2-6; D assignment may be TRBD1 or TRBD2 (5 bases each). CDR1 and CDR2 (germline): MNHEY, SMNVEV (reference sequence). The CDR3 totals 20 residues. V gave up 2 bases and J gave up 0 bases, with 20 bases separating them. CDR3 in amino acids: CASSLSGLLGPHSGANVLTF. The CDR3 nucleotides read TGTGCCAGCAGTTTAAGTGGCCTCCTGGGACCACACTCTGGGGCCAACGTCCTGACTTTC.

V and J are TRBV2 and TRBJ1-5; D unclear. The germline CDR1 and CDR2 sequences are SNHLY and FYNNEI. This CDR3 has 14 amino acids. The V gene lost 1 base and the J gene lost 6 bases, with 10 bases spanning the gap. CDR3 residues: CASSEGVVAQPQHF. In DNA form, the CDR3 reads TGTGCCAGCAGTGAAGGTGTGGTGGCTCAGCCCCAGCATTTT. The full variable domain, rest sourced from reference TRBV2 and TRBJ1-5, is EPEVTQTPSHQVTQMGQEVILRCVPISNHLYFYWYRQILGQKVEFLVSFYNNEISEKSEIFDDQFSVERPDGSNFTLKIRSTKLEDSAMYFCASSEGVVAQPQHFGDGTRLSIL.

This sequence joins TRBV12-3 or TRBV12-4 and TRBJ2-7; D ambiguous. V lost 4 bases and J 7 bases, leaving 8 bases between the germline ends. The CDR3 sequence is 11 residues long. CDR3 coding DNA: TGTGCCAGCAGTTCGGATTGGGAGCAGTACTTC. Translation gives CASSSDWEQYF.

The CDR3 sequence is CGAGNTIYF. Here the CDR3 DNA reads TGTGGAGCGGGAAACACCATATATTTT. This sequence joins TRBV30 and TRBJ1-3; D call uncertain. The germline CDR1 and CDR2 sequences are GTSNPN and SVGIG (reference sequence). CDR3 length: 9 residues.

The V call is TRBV7-8, the J call TRBJ1-1; 9 bases line up with TRBD1. The CDR3 has 13 residues. The germline gives CDR1 SGHVS, CDR2 FQNEAQ. The V segment lost 4 bases and the J segment 5 bases; nucleotides outside the gene matches: 2. The CDR3, as DNA: TGTGCCAGCAGCTGGACAGGGGATACTGAAGCTTTCTTT. Its protein is CASSWTGDTEAFF.

The chain combines TRBV24-1 with TRBJ2-7; possibly TRBD2 for D (5 bases). The V gene's germline CDR1 is KGHDR and CDR2 SFDVKD. The CDR3 is made up of 11 amino acids. V lost 5 bases, J lost 7 bases, and 8 bases lay in between. The CDR3 sequence is CATSGEGEQYF. CDR3 DNA: TGTGCCACCAGTGGAGAGGGAGAGCAGTACTTC.

This rearrangement joins TRBV11-2 to TRBJ1-1; D not certain. V was pared by 1 base and J by 1 base, with 7 bases between. Germline assignment: CDR1 SGHAT and CDR2 FQNNGV. This CDR3 is built from 14 residues. As DNA, the CDR3 is TGTGCCAGCAGCTTAGTCCGGGGGAACACTGAAGCTTTCTTT. Translation: CASSLVRGNTEAFF.

The chain has TRBV5-1 and TRBJ2-1, with 7 bases lining up with TRBD2. The germline gives CDR1 SGHRS, CDR2 YFSETQ. The CDR3 covers 15 residues. After removal of 6 bases from V and 7 bases from J, the junction contained 13 bases not matched to a gene. CDR3 DNA: TGCGCCAGCAACAATCCTAGCGGCCTGACAAATGAGCAGTTCTTC. Translating gives CASNNPSGLTNEQFF.

The rearrangement links TRBV12-3 or TRBV12-4 to TRBJ1-1; possible D gene TRBD1, 6 bases. The V end was cut by 7 bases, the J end by 5 bases, with 14 bases between. The CDR3 spans 13 residues. DNA of the CDR3: TGTGCCAGCACCCTCCAGGGGCGGACTGAAGCTTTCTTT. Translating it yields CASTLQGRTEAFF.

This clone has only one observation. The chain couples TRBV7-9 to TRBJ1-1; 7 bases are a match to TRBD1. CDR1 is SEHNR, CDR2 FQNEAQ, per germline (reference sequence). V was clipped by 5 bases and J by 5 bases; unmatched bases: 14. The CDR3 runs 16 residues. The CDR3 nucleotides read TGTGCCAGCAGCCTCGGATCCGCGACAGGGAGGACTGAAGCTTTCTTT. This sequence encodes CASSLGSATGRTEAFF.

This clone came up a few times. The chain couples TRBV4-2 to TRBJ2-7, with a weak D call TRBD2 (6 bases). The CDR3 is 16 amino acids. V lost 4 bases and J 2 bases, leaving 18 bases between the germline ends. The germline V gene has CDR1 LGHNA and CDR2 YNFKEQ. CDR3 DNA: TGTGCCAGCAGCCTAAGTTTGACGGGAGTGACCTACGAGCAGTACTTC. As protein: CASSLSLTGVTYEQYF.

V gene TRBV19 combines with J gene TRBJ2-4; perhaps TRBD2 as D (6 bases). The CDR3 has 17 amino acids. Per the germline V gene, CDR1 is LNHDA and CDR2 is SQIVND (reference sequence). V was cut by 4 bases and J by 0 bases, with 16 bases left in between. The CDR3 coding sequence is TGTGCCAGTAGTACGCGGGACGATCGTCTAGCCAAAAACATTCAGTACTTC. Translating it yields CASSTRDDRLAKNIQYF.

The rearrangement joins TRBV3-1 (or the pseudogene TRBV3-2) to TRBJ1-5; D remains ambiguous. Germline CDR1 is LGHDT and CDR2 is YNNKEL (reference sequence). CDR3 length: 13 residues. Between the trimmed V and J ends, which lost 3 bases and 4 bases, there was a span of 7 bases. The CDR3 region is CASSQRQNQPQHF. CDR3 in DNA: TGTGCCAGCAGCCAGCGCCAAAATCAGCCCCAGCATTTT.

The chain couples TRBV5-1 to TRBJ2-3; 7 nucleotides agree with TRBD1. Trimming took 0 bases from V and 3 from J; bases not matched to a gene: 1. This CDR3 region has 14 residues. Germline V gives CDR1 SGHRS, CDR2 YFSETQ. The CDR3 nucleotides read TGCGCCAGCAGCTTGGAACAGGGGACAGATACGCAGTATTTT. Protein: CASSLEQGTDTQYF. Full variable domain (remainder filled in from reference TRBV5-1 and TRBJ2-3): KAGVTQTPRYLIKTRGQQVTLSCSPISGHRSVSWYQQTPGQGLQFLFEYFSETQRNKGNFPGRFSGRQFSNSRSEMNVSTLELGDSALYLCASSLEQGTDTQYFGPGTRLTVL.

J is TRBJ1-2 and V is TRBV18; 7 bases fit TRBD1. The length of the CDR3 is 15 residues. In germline, CDR1 is KGHSH, CDR2 LQKENI. J lost 4 bases, V lost 2 bases, and 7 bases had no gene match. The CDR3 here is CASSPDRTGLYGYTF. The CDR3 DNA reads TGTGCCAGCTCACCAGACCGGACAGGCCTCTATGGCTACACCTTC. The variable domain in full, with the rest retrieved from reference TRBV18 and TRBJ1-2, is NAGVMQNPRHLVRRRGQEARLRCSPMKGHSHVYWYRQLPEEGLKFMVYLQKENIIDESGMPKERFSAEFPKEGPSILRIQQVVRGDSAAYFCASSPDRTGLYGYTFGSGTRLTVV.

The sample holds one count of this clone. CDR3 DNA sequence: TGTGCCAGCTCCCACGGCGGTGGTGAGAACATTCAGTACTTC. Protein product: CASSHGGGENIQYF. V gene TRBV18 combines with J gene TRBJ2-4; D ambiguous. CDR3 length equals 14 residues. Germline V lookup: CDR1 KGHSH, CDR2 LQKENI. Deletions cut 6 bases from V and 7 bases from J, with 16 bases between.

The genes are TRBV5-8 and TRBJ2-1, with D perhaps TRBD1 (6 bases). The CDR3 sequence is 15 residues long. With 0 bases removed from V and 7 bases from J, the gap between germline ends came to 14 bases. Per germline, CDR1 SGHTS and CDR2 YDEGEE. Written as DNA, the CDR3 is TGTGCCAGCAGCTTGGAGGGGGAGCAAGTTAATGAGCAGTTCTTC. Translation gives CASSLEGEQVNEQFF.